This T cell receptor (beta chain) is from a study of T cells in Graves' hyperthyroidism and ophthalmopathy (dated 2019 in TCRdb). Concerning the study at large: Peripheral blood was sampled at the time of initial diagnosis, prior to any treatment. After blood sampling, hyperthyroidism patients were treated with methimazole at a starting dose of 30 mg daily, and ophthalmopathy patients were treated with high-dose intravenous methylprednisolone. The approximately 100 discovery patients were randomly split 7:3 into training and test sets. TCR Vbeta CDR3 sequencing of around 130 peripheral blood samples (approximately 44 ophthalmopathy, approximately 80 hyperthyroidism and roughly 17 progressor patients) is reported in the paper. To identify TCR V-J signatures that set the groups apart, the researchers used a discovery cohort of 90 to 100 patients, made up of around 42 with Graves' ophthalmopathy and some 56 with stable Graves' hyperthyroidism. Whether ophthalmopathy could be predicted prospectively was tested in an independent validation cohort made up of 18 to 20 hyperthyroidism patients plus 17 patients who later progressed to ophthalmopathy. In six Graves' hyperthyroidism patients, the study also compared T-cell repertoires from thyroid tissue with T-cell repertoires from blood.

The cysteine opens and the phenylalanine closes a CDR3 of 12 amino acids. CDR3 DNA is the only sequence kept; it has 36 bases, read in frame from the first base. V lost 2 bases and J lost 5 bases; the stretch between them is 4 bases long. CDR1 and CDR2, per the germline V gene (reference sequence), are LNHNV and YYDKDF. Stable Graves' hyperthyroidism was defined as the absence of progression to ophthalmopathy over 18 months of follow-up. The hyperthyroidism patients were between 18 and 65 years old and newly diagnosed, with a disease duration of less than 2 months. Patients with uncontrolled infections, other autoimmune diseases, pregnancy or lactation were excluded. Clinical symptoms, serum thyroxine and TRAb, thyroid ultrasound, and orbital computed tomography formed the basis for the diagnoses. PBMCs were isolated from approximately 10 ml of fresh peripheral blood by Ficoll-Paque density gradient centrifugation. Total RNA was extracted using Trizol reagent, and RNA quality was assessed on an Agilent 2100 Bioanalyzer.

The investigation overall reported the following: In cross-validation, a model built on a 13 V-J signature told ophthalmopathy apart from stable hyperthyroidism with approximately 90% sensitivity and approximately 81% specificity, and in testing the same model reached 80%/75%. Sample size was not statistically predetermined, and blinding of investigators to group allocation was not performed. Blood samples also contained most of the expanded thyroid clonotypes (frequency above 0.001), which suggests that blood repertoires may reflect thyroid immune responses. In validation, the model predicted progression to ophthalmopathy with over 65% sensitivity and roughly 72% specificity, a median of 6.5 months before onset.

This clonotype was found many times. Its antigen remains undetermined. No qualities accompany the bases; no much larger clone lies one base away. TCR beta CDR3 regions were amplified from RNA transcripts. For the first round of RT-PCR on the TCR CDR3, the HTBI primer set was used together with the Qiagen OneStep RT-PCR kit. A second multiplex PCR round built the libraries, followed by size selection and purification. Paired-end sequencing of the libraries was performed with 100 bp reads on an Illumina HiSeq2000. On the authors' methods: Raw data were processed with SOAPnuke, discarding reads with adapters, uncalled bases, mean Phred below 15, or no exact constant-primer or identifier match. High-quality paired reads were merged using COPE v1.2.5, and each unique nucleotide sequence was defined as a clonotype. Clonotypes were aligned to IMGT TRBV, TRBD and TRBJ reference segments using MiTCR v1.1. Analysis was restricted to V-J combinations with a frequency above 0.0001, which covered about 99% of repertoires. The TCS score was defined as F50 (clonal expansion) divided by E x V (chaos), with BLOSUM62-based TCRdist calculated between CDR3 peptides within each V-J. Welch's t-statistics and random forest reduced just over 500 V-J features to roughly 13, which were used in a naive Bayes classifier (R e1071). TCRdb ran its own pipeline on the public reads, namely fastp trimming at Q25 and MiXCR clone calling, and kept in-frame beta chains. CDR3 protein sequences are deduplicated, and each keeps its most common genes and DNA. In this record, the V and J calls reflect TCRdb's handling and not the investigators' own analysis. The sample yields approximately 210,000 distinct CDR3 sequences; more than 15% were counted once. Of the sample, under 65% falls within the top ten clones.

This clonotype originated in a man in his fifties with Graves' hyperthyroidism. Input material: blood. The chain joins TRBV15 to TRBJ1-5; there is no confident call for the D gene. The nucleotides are TGTGCCACCAGCAGATACGATCAGCCCCAGCATTTT. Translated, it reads CATSRYDQPQHF.